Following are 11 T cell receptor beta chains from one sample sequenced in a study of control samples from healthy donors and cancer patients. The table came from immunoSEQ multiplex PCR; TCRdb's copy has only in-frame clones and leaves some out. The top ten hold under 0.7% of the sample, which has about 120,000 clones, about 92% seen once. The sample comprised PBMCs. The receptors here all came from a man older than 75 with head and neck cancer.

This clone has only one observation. CDR3 DNA sequence: TGCGCCAGCAGACGCTTTGAGACAGGGAACACTGAAGCTTTCTTT. Translated, it gives CASRRFETGNTEAFF. V and J are TRBV4-1 and TRBJ1-1; tentatively, D is TRBD1 (6 bases). The CDR3 covers 15 residues. Trimming shortened V by 6 bases and J by 1 base, and 15 bases separated the two germline ends. Germline-derived CDR1 and CDR2 are MGHRA and YSYEKL.

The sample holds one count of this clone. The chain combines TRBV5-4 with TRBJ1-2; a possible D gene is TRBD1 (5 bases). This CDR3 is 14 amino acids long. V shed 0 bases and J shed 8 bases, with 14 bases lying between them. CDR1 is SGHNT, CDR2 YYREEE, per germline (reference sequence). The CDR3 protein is CASSLVRGVDGYTF. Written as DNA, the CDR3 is TGTGCCAGCAGCTTGGTTCGGGGGGTGGACGGCTACACCTTC.

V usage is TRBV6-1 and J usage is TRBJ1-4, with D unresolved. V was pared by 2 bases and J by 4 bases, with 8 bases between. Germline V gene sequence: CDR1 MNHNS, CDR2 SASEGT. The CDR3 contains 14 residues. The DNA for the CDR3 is TGTGCCAGCAGTGAATGGGGTCTTAATGAAAAACTGTTTTTT. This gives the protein CASSEWGLNEKLFF.

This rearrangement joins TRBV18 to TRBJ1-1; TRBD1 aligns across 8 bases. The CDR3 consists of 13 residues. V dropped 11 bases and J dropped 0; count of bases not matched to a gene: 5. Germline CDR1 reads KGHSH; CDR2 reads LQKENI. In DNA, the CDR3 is TGTGCCGGCCAGGGGGCCCTGAACACTGAAGCTTTCTTT. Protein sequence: CAGQGALNTEAFF.

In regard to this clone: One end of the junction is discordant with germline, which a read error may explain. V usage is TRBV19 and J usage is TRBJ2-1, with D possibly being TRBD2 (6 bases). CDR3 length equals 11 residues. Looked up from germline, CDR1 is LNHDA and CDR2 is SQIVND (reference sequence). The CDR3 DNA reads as TGTACAGCGGGCTCCAACAATGAGCAGTTCTTC. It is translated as CTAGSNNEQFF.

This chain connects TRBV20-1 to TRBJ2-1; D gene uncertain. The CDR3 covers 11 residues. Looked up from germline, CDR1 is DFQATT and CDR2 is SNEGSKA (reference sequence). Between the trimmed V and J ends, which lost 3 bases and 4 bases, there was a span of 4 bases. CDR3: CSASSYNEQFF. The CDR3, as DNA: TGCAGTGCTAGTTCTTACAATGAGCAGTTCTTC.

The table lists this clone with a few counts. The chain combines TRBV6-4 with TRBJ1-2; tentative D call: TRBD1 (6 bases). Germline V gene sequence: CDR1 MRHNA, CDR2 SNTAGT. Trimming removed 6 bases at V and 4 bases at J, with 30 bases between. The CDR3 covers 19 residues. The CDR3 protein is CASSPEGFRGGAEVYGYTF. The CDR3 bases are TGTGCCAGCAGCCCTGAGGGGTTTCGGGGGGGCGCGGAGGTCTATGGCTACACCTTC.

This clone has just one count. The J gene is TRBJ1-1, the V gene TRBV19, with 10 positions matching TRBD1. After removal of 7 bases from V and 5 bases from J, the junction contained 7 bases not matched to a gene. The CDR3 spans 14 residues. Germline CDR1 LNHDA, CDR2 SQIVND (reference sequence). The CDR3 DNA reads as TGTGCCAGTATGAAGGACAGGGGGGGGACTGAAGCTTTCTTT. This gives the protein CASMKDRGGTEAFF.

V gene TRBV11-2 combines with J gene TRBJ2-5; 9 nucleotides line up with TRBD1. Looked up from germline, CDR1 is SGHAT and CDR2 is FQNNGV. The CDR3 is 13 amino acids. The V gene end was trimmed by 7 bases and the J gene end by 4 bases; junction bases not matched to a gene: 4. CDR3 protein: CASTRTGAETQYF. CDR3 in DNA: TGTGCCAGCACTAGGACAGGGGCAGAGACCCAGTACTTC.

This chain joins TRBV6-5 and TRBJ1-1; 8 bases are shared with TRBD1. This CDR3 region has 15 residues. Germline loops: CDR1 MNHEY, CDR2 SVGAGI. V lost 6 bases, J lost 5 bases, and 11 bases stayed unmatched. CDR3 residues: CASRQTDRGVTEAFF. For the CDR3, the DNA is TGTGCCAGCAGGCAAACCGACAGGGGCGTTACTGAAGCTTTCTTT.

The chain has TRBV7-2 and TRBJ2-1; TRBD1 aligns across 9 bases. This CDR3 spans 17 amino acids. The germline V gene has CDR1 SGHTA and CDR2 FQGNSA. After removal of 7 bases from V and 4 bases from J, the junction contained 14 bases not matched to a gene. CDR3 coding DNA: TGTGCCAGCAACCTAGGCCCAACGGGACAGGGATACAATGAGCAGTTCTTC. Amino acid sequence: CASNLGPTGQGYNEQFF.